The clone carrying this TCR beta chain was counted a few times. The antigen remains unidentified. Trimming took off 4 bases at V and 3 bases at J, with 14 bases between the two ends. The CDR3 has 14 residues. The germline CDR1 and CDR2 sequences are SGHRS and YFSETQ. Noted time point: persistent/refractory GD, antithyroid drugs over 5 years with positive TRAb. The TCR library used RNA extracted from PBMCs. Peripheral blood, 7.5 to 9.5 milliliters per patient, was collected in EDTA tubes. The authors built TCR beta libraries using iRepertoire HTBI primers and Arm-PCR of CDR3 regions. TCRdb reprocessed the multiplex PCR reads with MiXCR, giving one entry per CDR3 protein. The sample holds more than 650,000 distinct CDR3 sequences, about 30% seen once. The source of the sample is a study of regulatory T cells in long-lasting Graves disease. Study results and caveats: Persistent disease was characterized by preferential usage of TRBV28, TRBJ1-2 and TRBJ2-5.

This specimen consisted of peripheral blood mononuclear cells (PBMCs), obtained when the disease was refractory, from a patient treated with antithyroid drugs. The sequence derives from a female donor with Graves disease. The V gene is TRBV5-1, the J gene TRBJ2-7, with a weak D call TRBD1 (5 bases). This CDR3 is CASSQGRTSYEQYF. The CDR3 DNA follows: TGCGCCAGCAGCCAGGGAAGAACGAGCTACGAGCAGTACTTC. Variable domain in full (rest from reference TRBV5-1 and TRBJ2-7): KAGVTQTPRYLIKTRGQQVTLSCSPISGHRSVSWYQQTPGQGLQFLFEYFSETQRNKGNFPGRFSGRQFSNSRSEMNVSTLELGDSALYLCASSQGRTSYEQYFGPGTRLTVT.